This TCR beta chain was identified during a study of T cell clonality in common variable immunodeficiency. General study findings and limits: Fewer deletions and N-nucleotide insertions were reportedly seen in common variable immunodeficiency TCR beta sequences. What drives increased CVID clonality needs T cell subpopulation sequencing. CVID subjects shared fewer TCRbeta clones than healthy controls did.

Clones were read by immunoSEQ multiplex PCR, and TCRdb kept only the in-frame ones, dropping some. This repertoire lists roughly 70,000 clones without singletons; about 1.7% sits in the top ten. Blood samples were heparinized, roughly 5 to 8 ml per donor. With regard to this clone: What it binds is unknown. This likely came from a read error, as a far larger clone is one base away. The read comes to an end 3 residues before the CDR3 does, leaving the germline J gene to fill in the end.

This CDR3 has 15 residues. Germline CDR1 SGHTA, CDR2 FQGTGA. This receptor was taken from a person between 18 and 75 years old in good health. The V gene is TRBV7-3, the J gene TRBJ2-3, with TRBD2 matching over 10 bases. Sequences were obtained from peripheral blood mononuclear cells. This chain's CDR3 is CSSSLAGGSTDTQYF. The part of the CDR3 DNA that was read is TGTTCCAGCAGCTTAGCGGGAGGAAGCACAGATACG.